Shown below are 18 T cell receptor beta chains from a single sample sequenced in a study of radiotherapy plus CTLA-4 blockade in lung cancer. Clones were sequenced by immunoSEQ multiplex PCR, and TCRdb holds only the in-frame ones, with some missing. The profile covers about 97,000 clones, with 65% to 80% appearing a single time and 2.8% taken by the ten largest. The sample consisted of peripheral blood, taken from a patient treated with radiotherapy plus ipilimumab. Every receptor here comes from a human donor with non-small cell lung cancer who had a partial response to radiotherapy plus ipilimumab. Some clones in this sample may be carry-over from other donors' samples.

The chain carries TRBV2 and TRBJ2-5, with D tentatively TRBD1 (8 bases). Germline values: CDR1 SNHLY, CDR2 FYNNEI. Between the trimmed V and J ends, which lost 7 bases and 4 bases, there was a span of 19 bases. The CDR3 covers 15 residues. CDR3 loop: CASTGQGGTGETQYF. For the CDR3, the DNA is TGTGCCAGCACTGGACAGGGAGGGACGGGAGAGACCCAGTACTTC.

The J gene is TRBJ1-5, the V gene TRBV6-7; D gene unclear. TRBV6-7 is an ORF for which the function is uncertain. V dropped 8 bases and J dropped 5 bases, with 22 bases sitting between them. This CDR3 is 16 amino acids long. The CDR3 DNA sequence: TGTGCCAGCCCATTCAAGCGGGTCCAAGGAGATCAGCCCCAGCATTTT. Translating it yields CASPFKRVQGDQPQHF.

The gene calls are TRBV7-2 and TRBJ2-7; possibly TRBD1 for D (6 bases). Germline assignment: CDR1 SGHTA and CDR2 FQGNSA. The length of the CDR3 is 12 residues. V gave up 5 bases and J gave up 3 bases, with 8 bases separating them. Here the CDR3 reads CASSEQGYEQYF. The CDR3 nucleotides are TGTGCCAGCAGCGAACAGGGCTACGAGCAGTACTTC.

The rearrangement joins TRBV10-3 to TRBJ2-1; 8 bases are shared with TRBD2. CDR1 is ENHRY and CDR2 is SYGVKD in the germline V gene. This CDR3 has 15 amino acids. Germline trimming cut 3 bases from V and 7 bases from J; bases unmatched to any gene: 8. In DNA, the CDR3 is TGTGCCATCAGTGATGCGAGCGGGGGCGGGAATGAGCAGTTCTTC. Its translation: CAISDASGGGNEQFF.

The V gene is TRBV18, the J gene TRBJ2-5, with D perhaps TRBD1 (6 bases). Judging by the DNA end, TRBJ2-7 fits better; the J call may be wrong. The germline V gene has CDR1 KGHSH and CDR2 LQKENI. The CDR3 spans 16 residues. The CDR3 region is CASSRQAPSAYYEQYF. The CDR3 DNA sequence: TGTGCCAGCTCACGACAGGCCCCCTCGGCCTACTACGAGCAGTACTTC.

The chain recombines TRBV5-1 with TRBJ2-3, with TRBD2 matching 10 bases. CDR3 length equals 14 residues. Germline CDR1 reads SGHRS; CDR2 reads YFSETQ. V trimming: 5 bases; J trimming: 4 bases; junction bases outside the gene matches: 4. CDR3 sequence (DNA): TGCGCCAGCAGATTTGGACTAGCGGCAGATACGCAGTATTTT. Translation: CASRFGLAADTQYF.

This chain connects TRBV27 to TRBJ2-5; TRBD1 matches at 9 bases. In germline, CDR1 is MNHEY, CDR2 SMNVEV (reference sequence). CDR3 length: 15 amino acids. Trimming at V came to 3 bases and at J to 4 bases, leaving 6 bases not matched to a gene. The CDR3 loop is CASSFLQGARETQYF. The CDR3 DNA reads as TGTGCCAGCAGTTTCCTACAGGGGGCGCGAGAGACCCAGTACTTC.

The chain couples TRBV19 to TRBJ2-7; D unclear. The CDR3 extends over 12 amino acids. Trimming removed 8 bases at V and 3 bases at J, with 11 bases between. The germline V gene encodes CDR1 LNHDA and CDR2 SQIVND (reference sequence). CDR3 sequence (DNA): TGTGCCAGTCATGGGCAGAGCTACGAGCAGTACTTC. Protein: CASHGQSYEQYF.

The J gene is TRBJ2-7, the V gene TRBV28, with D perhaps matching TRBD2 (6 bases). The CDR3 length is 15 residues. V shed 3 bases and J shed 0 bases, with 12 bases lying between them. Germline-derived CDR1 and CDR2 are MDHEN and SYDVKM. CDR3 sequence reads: CASSFGGTSSYEQYF. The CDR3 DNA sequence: TGTGCCAGCAGTTTCGGCGGGACGAGCTCCTACGAGCAGTACTTC. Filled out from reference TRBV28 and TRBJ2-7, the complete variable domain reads DVKVTQSSRYLVKRTGEKVFLECVQDMDHENMFWYRQDPGLGLRLIYFSYDVKMKEKGDIPEGYSVSREKKERFSLILESASTNQTSMYLCASSFGGTSSYEQYFGPGTRLTVT.

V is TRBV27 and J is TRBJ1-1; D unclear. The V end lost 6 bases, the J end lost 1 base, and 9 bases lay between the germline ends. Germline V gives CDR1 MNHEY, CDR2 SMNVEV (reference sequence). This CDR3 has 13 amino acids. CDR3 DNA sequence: TGTGCCAGCAGCTTGAATAGGAACACTGAAGCTTTCTTT. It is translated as CASSLNRNTEAFF.

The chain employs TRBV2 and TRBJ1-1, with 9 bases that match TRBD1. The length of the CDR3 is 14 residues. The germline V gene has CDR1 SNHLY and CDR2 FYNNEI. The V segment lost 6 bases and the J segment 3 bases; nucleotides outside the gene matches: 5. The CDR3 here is CASREQGAHTEAFF. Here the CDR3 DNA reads TGTGCCAGCAGGGAACAGGGGGCCCACACTGAAGCTTTCTTT. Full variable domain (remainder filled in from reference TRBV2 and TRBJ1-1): EPEVTQTPSHQVTQMGQEVILRCVPISNHLYFYWYRQILGQKVEFLVSFYNNEISEKSEIFDDQFSVERPDGSNFTLKIRSTKLEDSAMYFCASREQGAHTEAFFGQGTRLTVV.

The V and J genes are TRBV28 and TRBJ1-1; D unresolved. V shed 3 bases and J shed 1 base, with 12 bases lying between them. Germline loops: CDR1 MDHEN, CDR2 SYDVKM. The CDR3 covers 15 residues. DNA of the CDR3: TGTGCCAGCAGTTTCGCAGGACTCCAGAACACTGAAGCTTTCTTT. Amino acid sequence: CASSFAGLQNTEAFF.

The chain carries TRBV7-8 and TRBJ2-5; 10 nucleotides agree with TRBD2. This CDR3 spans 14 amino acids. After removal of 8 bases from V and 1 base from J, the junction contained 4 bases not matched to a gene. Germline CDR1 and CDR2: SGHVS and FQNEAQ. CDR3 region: CASGSGRAQETQYF. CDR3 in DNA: TGTGCCAGCGGAAGCGGGAGGGCCCAAGAGACCCAGTACTTC.

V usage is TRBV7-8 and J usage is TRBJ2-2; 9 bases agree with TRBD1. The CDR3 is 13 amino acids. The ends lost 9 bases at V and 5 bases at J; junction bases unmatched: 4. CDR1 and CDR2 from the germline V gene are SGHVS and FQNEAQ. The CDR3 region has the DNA TGTGCCAGGGGGACAGGGAGAACCGGGGAGCTGTTTTTT. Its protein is CARGTGRTGELFF.

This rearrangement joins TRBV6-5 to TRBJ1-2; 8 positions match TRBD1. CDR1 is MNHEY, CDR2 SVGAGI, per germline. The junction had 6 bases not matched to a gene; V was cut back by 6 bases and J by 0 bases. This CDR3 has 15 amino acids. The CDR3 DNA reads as TGTGCCAGCAGGGGAGACAGGGGCTCTAACTATGGCTACACCTTC. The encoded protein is CASRGDRGSNYGYTF.

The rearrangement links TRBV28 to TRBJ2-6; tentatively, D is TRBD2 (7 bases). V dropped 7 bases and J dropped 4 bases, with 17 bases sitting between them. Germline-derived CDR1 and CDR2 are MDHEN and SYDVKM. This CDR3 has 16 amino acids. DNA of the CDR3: TGTGCCAGCATGAACGGGGGGCAGAGGGGGGCCAACGTCCTGACTTTC. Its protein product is CASMNGGQRGANVLTF. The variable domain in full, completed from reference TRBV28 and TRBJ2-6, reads DVKVTQSSRYLVKRTGEKVFLECVQDMDHENMFWYRQDPGLGLRLIYFSYDVKMKEKGDIPEGYSVSREKKERFSLILESASTNQTSMYLCASMNGGQRGANVLTFGAGSRLTVL.

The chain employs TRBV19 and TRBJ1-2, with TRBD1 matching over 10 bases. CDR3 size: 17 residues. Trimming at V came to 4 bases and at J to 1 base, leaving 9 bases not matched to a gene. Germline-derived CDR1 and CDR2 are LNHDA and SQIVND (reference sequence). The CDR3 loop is CASSTGTGELGNYGYTF. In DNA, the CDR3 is TGTGCCAGTAGTACCGGGACAGGGGAACTCGGTAACTATGGCTACACCTTC.

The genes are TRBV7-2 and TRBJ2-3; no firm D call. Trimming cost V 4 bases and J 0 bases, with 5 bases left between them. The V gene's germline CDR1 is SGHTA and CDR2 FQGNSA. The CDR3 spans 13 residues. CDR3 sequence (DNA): TGTGCCAGCAGCTCCACTAGCACAGATACGCAGTATTTT. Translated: CASSSTSTDTQYF.